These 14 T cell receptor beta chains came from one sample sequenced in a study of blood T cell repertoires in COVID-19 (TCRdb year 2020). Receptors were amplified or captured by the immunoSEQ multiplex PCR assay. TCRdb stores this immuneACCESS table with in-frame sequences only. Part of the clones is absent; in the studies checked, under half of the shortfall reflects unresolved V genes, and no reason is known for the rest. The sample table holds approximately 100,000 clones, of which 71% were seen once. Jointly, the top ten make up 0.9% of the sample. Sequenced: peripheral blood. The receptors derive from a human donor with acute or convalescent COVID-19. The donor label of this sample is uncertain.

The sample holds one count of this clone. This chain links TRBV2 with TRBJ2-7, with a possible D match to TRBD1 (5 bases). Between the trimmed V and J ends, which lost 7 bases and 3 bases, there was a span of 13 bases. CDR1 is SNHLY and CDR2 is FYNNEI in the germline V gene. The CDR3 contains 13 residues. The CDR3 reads CASKTQGYYEQYF. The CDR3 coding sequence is TGTGCCAGCAAGACGCAGGGCTACTACGAGCAGTACTTC.

This CDR3 is CASSLGAGGYNSPLHF. In DNA, the CDR3 is TGTGCCAGCAGCTTAGGGGCCGGGGGGTATAATTCACCCCTCCACTTT. V gene TRBV11-2 combines with J gene TRBJ1-6, with a possible D match to TRBD1 (5 bases). Looked up from germline, CDR1 is SGHAT and CDR2 is FQNNGV. With 1 base removed from V and 4 bases from J, the gap between germline ends came to 11 bases. The CDR3 sequence is 16 residues long.

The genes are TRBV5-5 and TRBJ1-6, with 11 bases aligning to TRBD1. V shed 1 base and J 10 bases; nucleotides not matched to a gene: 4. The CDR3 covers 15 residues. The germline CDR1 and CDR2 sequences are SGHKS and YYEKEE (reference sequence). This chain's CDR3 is CASSLPGTGGSPLHF. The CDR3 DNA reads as TGTGCCAGCAGCTTGCCTGGGACAGGGGGATCACCCCTCCACTTT.

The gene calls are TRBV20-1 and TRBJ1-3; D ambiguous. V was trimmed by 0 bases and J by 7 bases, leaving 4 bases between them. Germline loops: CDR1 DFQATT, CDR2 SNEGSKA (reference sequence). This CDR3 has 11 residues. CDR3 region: CSARDANTIYF. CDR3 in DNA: TGCAGTGCTAGAGATGCGAACACCATATATTTT.

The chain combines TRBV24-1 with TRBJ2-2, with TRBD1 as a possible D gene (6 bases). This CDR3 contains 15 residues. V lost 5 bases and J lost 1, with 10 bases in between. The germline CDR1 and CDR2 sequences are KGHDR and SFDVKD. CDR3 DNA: TGTGCCACCAGTGGGCTACAGGGGAACACCGGGGAGCTGTTTTTT. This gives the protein CATSGLQGNTGELFF.

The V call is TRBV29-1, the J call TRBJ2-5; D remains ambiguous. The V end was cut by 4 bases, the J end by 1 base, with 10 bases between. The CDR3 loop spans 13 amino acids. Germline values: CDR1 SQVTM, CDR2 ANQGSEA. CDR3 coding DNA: TGCAGCGTTGGGCGGAAAATCCAAGAGACCCAGTACTTC. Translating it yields CSVGRKIQETQYF.

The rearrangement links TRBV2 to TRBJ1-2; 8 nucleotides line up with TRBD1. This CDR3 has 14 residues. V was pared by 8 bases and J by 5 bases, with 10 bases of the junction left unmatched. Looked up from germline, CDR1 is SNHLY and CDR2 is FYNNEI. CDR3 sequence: CASGGQVSHYGYTF. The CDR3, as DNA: TGTGCCAGCGGGGGACAGGTCTCCCATTATGGCTACACCTTC.

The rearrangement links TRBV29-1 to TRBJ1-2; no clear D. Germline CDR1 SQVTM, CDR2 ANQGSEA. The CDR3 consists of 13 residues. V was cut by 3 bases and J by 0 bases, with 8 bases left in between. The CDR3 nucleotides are TGCAGCGTTGATACAGATACTAACTATGGCTACACCTTC. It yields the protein CSVDTDTNYGYTF.

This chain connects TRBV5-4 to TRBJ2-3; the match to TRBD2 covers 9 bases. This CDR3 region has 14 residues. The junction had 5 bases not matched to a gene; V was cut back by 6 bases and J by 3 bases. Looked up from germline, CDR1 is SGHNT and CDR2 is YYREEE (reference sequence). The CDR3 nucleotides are TGTGCCAGCACCGCGGGGGGGCGAACAGATACGCAGTATTTT. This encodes CASTAGGRTDTQYF.

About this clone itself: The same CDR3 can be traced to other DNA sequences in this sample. The CDR3 region has the DNA TGTGCCTGGAGTCGGCAGGGCAATCAGCCCCAGCATTTT. It codes for CAWSRQGNQPQHF. The chain is built from TRBV30 and TRBJ1-5; D unclear. CDR1 and CDR2 (germline): GTSNPN, SVGIG (reference sequence). V gave up 2 bases and J gave up 2 bases, with 7 bases separating them. The CDR3 contains 13 residues.

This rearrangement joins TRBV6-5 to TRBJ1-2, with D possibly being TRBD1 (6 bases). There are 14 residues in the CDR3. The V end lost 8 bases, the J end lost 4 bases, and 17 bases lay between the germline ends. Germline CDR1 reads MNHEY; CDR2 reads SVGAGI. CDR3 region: CASYSRGSIYGYTF. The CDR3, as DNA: TGTGCCAGCTATTCCAGGGGTTCGATCTATGGCTACACCTTC.

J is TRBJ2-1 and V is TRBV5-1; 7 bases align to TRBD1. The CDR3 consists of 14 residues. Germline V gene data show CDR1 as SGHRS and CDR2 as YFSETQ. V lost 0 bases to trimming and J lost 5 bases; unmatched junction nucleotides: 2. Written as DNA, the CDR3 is TGCGCCAGCAGCTTGGGGGACAGCCACAATGAGCAGTTCTTC. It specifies CASSLGDSHNEQFF.

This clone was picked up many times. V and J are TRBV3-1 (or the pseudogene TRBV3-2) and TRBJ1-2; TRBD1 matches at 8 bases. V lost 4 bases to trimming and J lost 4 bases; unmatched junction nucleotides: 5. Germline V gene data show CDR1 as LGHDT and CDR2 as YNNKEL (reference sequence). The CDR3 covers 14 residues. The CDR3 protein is CASSLGTGGYGYTF. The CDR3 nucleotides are TGTGCCAGCAGCCTGGGAACAGGGGGCTATGGCTACACCTTC.

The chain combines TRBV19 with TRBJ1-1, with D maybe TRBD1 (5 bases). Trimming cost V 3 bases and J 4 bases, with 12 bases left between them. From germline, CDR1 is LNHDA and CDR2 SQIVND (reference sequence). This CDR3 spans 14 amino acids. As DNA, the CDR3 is TGTGCCAGTAGTATCGGGGGGGAAGGCACTGAAGCTTTCTTT. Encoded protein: CASSIGGEGTEAFF.